A single sample is the source of the 2 T cell receptor beta chains below, sequenced in a study of T cell responses to AZD1222 COVID-19 vaccine. Some clones are missing from TCRdb's copy, which holds only in-frame ones; the method was immunoSEQ multiplex PCR. The sample consists of 100,000 to 140,000 clones, nearly 90% of them appearing once. Here the sequenced sample was peripheral blood, taken 28 days after the second AZD1222 dose. Every receptor here comes from an adult who received the AZD1222 COVID-19 vaccine.

The table lists this clone with a count of one. The sample contains more than one DNA sequence encoding this CDR3. V usage is TRBV12-3 or TRBV12-4 and J usage is TRBJ1-1, with a possible D match to TRBD1 (5 bases). V lost 5 bases to trimming and J lost 3 bases, with 7 bases between them. This CDR3 has 12 amino acids. CDR3 sequence reads: CASSRGDTEAFF. The CDR3 DNA is TGTGCCAGCAGTCGGGGGGACACTGAAGCTTTCTTT.

The chain uses TRBV6-5 and TRBJ2-3; TRBD1 agrees at 9 bases. This CDR3 comprises 15 residues. From germline, CDR1 is MNHEY and CDR2 SVGAGI. With 2 bases clipped from V and 3 bases from J, the junction kept 3 bases outside the gene matches. CDR3 nucleotide sequence: TGTGCCAGCAGTTACGGGACAGGGAATACAGATACGCAGTATTTT. It encodes CASSYGTGNTDTQYF.